This T cell receptor (beta chain) stems from a study of Ad26.COV2.S vaccination and SARS-CoV-2 variants. The overall study: Of the COV1001 trial arms, the Ad26.COV2.S arm included the donor.

As to treatment: around 19 received Ad26.COV2.S at low or high dose, single or two shots; 5 received placebo; per-sample allocation not given. Samples were taken on day 63 after the first vaccine or placebo injection. Repertoires were generated with immunoSEQ multiplex PCR, while TCRdb's copy carries only in-frame clones and drops some. The repertoire has fewer than 400,000 clones, under 90% of them found once; the top ten carry over 5%. CDR3 length equals 15 residues. V was shortened by 5 bases and J by 4 bases, with 17 bases between the two germline ends. Germline CDR1 SEHNR, CDR2 FQNEAQ (reference sequence).

The source was peripheral blood, collected in a trial of Ad26.COV2.S vaccine versus placebo. V usage is TRBV7-9 and J usage is TRBJ1-2, with D perhaps TRBD1 (5 bases). This clonotype was sampled from a person between 18 and 65 years old who received the Ad26.COV2.S COVID-19 vaccine or a placebo. CDR3 region: CASSPREGLAYGYTF. CDR3 DNA sequence: TGTGCCAGCAGCCCTCGTGAGGGGCTGGCCTATGGCTACACCTTC.